Below are 20 T cell receptor beta chains sequenced from a single sample in a study of blood T cell repertoires in COVID-19. The assay was immunoSEQ multiplex PCR, and TCRdb's table has in-frame clones only and misses some. The profile shows 220,000 or so clones, around 83% of them singletons. Specimen: PBMCs or T cells enriched from blood (not recorded which). The receptor set was obtained from a woman between 40 and 50 years old who had recovered from COVID-19.

The V and J genes are TRBV30 and TRBJ1-2, with 10 bases fitting TRBD1. The CDR3 is 13 amino acids. Germline lookup yields CDR1 GTSNPN and CDR2 SVGIG (reference sequence). The V and J ends lost 4 bases and 6 bases, in that order; junction bases with no gene match: 5. The CDR3 DNA reads TGTGCCTGGACTAGGACAGGGGGAAATGGCTACACCTTC. This translates into CAWTRTGGNGYTF.

This sequence joins TRBV2 and TRBJ2-1, with 9 nucleotides matching TRBD1. V trimming: 4 bases; J trimming: 9 bases; junction bases outside the gene matches: 4. The CDR3 runs 13 residues. The germline gives CDR1 SNHLY, CDR2 FYNNEI. The DNA for the CDR3 is TGTGCCAGCAGTGGACAGGGGGTTGGTGAGCAGTTCTTC. As protein: CASSGQGVGEQFF.

This chain links TRBV2 with TRBJ2-5; 8 nucleotides align to TRBD1. The junction had 2 bases not matched to a gene; V was cut back by 6 bases and J by 2 bases. This CDR3 has 13 residues. Germline CDR1 reads SNHLY; CDR2 reads FYNNEI. In DNA, the CDR3 is TGTGCCAGCAGCCGACAGGGGCAAGAGACCCAGTACTTC. Protein sequence: CASSRQGQETQYF. The full variable domain, in which reference TRBV2 and TRBJ2-5 provide the parts outside the CDR3, is EPEVTQTPSHQVTQMGQEVILRCVPISNHLYFYWYRQILGQKVEFLVSFYNNEISEKSEIFDDQFSVERPDGSNFTLKIRSTKLEDSAMYFCASSRQGQETQYFGPGTRLLVL.

The chain joins TRBV27 to TRBJ2-4, with 8 bases lining up with TRBD2. This CDR3 region has 17 residues. CDR1 MNHEY and CDR2 SMNVEV come from the germline V gene (reference sequence). V lost 0 bases to trimming and J lost 2 bases; unmatched junction nucleotides: 6. The CDR3 is CASSLSPSGSSKNIQYF. CDR3 nucleotide sequence: TGTGCCAGCAGTTTATCGCCCAGCGGGAGTTCCAAAAACATTCAGTACTTC.

The chain is built from TRBV5-1 and TRBJ2-1, with TRBD2 identical over 10 bases. The germline V gene encodes CDR1 SGHRS and CDR2 YFSETQ. V shed 2 bases and J 8 bases; nucleotides not matched to a gene: 7. The CDR3 is 15 amino acids. CDR3 bases: TGCGCCAGCAGCTTTCTAGCGGGAGTAGAATATGAGCAGTTCTTC. Its translation is CASSFLAGVEYEQFF. The complete variable domain, with remaining parts taken from reference TRBV5-1 and TRBJ2-1, reads KAGVTQTPRYLIKTRGQQVTLSCSPISGHRSVSWYQQTPGQGLQFLFEYFSETQRNKGNFPGRFSGRQFSNSRSEMNVSTLELGDSALYLCASSFLAGVEYEQFFGPGTRLTVL.

The chain is built from TRBV10-1 and TRBJ2-3; the D gene is possibly TRBD1 (6 bases). The CDR3 runs 15 residues. CDR1 and CDR2 from the germline V gene are WNHNN and SYGVQD (reference sequence). V lost 2 bases, J lost 7 bases, and 16 bases lay in between. The CDR3 protein is CASSERPGDEYTQYF. The CDR3 DNA sequence: TGCGCCAGCAGTGAGAGGCCAGGGGACGAATATACGCAGTATTTT.

The count of this clone is one. V is TRBV5-4 and J is TRBJ1-6; 7 bases are a match to TRBD1. The CDR3 is 17 amino acids. V shed 2 bases, J shed 9 bases, and the junction held 14 bases outside the gene matches. Germline CDR1 SGHNT, CDR2 YYREEE (reference sequence). The CDR3 nucleotides read TGTGCCAGCAGCTTCCGGGACAGACTGTGGGTTAGTTCACCCCTCCACTTT. Translating gives CASSFRDRLWVSSPLHF.

V usage is TRBV4-3 and J usage is TRBJ2-3; TRBD2 aligns across 7 bases. The CDR3 loop spans 17 amino acids. The junction had 8 bases not matched to a gene; V was cut back by 0 bases and J by 2 bases. Germline CDR1 reads LGHNA; CDR2 reads YSLEER. CDR3 amino acids: CASSQDGQREITDTQYF. The CDR3 DNA reads as TGCGCCAGCAGCCAAGACGGCCAGCGGGAAATCACAGATACGCAGTATTTT.

V gene TRBV6-5 combines with J gene TRBJ1-3; the D is unclear. Trimming took 7 bases from V and 0 from J, leaving 13 bases between them. The CDR3 extends over 15 amino acids. Germline V gene data show CDR1 as MNHEY and CDR2 as SVGAGI. The CDR3 DNA is TGTGCCAGCACCAAGCCCGGAGGCTCTGGAAACACCATATATTTT. Translation gives CASTKPGGSGNTIYF.

The chain carries TRBV30 and TRBJ1-5; D ambiguous. The CDR3 sequence is 13 residues long. Trimming took off 2 bases at V and 7 bases at J, with 12 bases between the two ends. Per germline, CDR1 GTSNPN and CDR2 SVGIG (reference sequence). Here the CDR3 DNA reads TGTGCCTGGAGTAGGAGGGAGGGACAGCCCCAGCATTTT. This translates into CAWSRREGQPQHF.

The chain has TRBV5-1 and TRBJ2-1; D call uncertain. V was pared by 0 bases and J by 6 bases, with 7 bases between. From germline, CDR1 is SGHRS and CDR2 YFSETQ. The CDR3 contains 13 residues. CDR3 sequence: CASSLALVNEQFF. The CDR3 DNA is TGCGCCAGCAGCTTGGCGCTAGTCAATGAGCAGTTCTTC.

V usage is TRBV5-1 and J usage is TRBJ1-1, with D possibly TRBD1 on 5 matching bases. The CDR3 is made up of 15 amino acids. Germline V lookup: CDR1 SGHRS, CDR2 YFSETQ. V lost 0 bases and J 5 bases, leaving 14 bases between the germline ends. CDR3 bases: TGCGCCAGCAGCTTGGTTACCCCGGGGGGGACTGAAGCTTTCTTT. It yields the protein CASSLVTPGGTEAFF.

The chain has TRBV11-2 and TRBJ2-2; 9 bases align to TRBD1. CDR3 length: 16 amino acids. Germline V lookup: CDR1 SGHAT, CDR2 FQNNGV. V was clipped by 5 bases and J by 3 bases; unmatched bases: 7. The DNA of the CDR3 is TGTGCCAGCAGCACATACAGGGGGCGCGACACCGGGGAGCTGTTTTTT. Translating gives CASSTYRGRDTGELFF.

CDR3 protein: CASSINGGANYGYTF. CDR3 nucleotides: TGTGCCAGCAGCATAAACGGGGGAGCCAACTATGGCTACACCTTC. The chain combines TRBV11-2 with TRBJ1-2; D is possibly TRBD1 (5 bases). The V gene's germline CDR1 is SGHAT and CDR2 FQNNGV. V lost 5 bases to trimming and J lost 2 bases, with 15 bases between them. This CDR3 region has 15 residues.

This chain uses TRBV9 with TRBJ1-4; TRBD1 might be the D (5 bases). The CDR3 extends over 15 amino acids. Looked up from germline, CDR1 is SGDLS and CDR2 is YYNGEE. Trimming removed 2 bases at V and 6 bases at J, with 14 bases between. The CDR3 coding sequence is TGTGCCAGCAGCGTCCTAGGGGTGGCGGATGAAAAACTGTTTTTT. It codes for CASSVLGVADEKLFF.

This clone was seen a single time. The rearrangement uses TRBV27 and TRBJ2-2; 7 nucleotides align to TRBD2. J gave up 7 bases and V 3 bases, and 5 bases lay outside the gene matches. The CDR3 is 14 residues long. Germline V gene sequence: CDR1 MNHEY, CDR2 SMNVEV (reference sequence). The CDR3 is CASSLAGAGGELFF. The CDR3 DNA reads TGTGCCAGCAGTTTGGCGGGAGCGGGCGGGGAGCTGTTTTTT.

The chain has TRBV11-3 and TRBJ1-2; the match to TRBD1 covers 8 bases. Germline lookup yields CDR1 SGHNT and CDR2 YENEEA. There are 14 residues in the CDR3. V lost 5 bases and J lost 7; bases outside the gene matches: 9. CDR3 loop: CASSPRTGYAGYTF. The CDR3 bases are TGTGCCAGCAGCCCACGGACAGGGTATGCTGGCTACACCTTC.

CDR3: CASSQQGTGTEAFF. The CDR3 nucleotides are TGTGCCAGCAGCCAACAGGGTACGGGCACTGAAGCTTTCTTT. This chain connects TRBV7-3 to TRBJ1-1; possibly TRBD1 for D (6 bases). Deletions cut 5 bases from V and 4 bases from J, with 14 bases between. The CDR3 extends over 14 amino acids. Per germline, CDR1 SGHTA and CDR2 FQGTGA.

The V call is TRBV2, the J call TRBJ1-6; maybe TRBD1 (5 bases). The germline CDR1 and CDR2 sequences are SNHLY and FYNNEI. The CDR3 has 15 residues. V dropped 8 bases and J dropped 5 bases, with 16 bases sitting between them. CDR3 DNA: TGTGCCAGCGTGGGCAGGACATCGAATAATTCACCCCTCCACTTT. Its translation is CASVGRTSNNSPLHF.

The V gene is TRBV2, the J gene TRBJ2-5; 7 bases align to TRBD2. Trimming took 4 bases from V and 4 from J; bases not matched to a gene: 6. This CDR3 contains 14 residues. Germline values: CDR1 SNHLY, CDR2 FYNNEI. CDR3 sequence reads: CASSAGGRRETQYF. The CDR3 nucleotides are TGTGCCAGCAGTGCCGGCGGGAGACGAGAGACCCAGTACTTC.